The source of this T cell receptor beta chain is a study of blood T cell repertoires in COVID-19 (dated by TCRdb to 2020 to 2021). Background on the whole study: The collaborator samples originated in the United States, Italy and Spain and spanned the acute and convalescent phases of COVID-19. The material from the prospective study consisted of cDNA or gDNA derived from T cells, B-cell-depleted T cells, or PBMCs. The dataset comprised deeply sampled blood TCRbeta repertoires from subjects exposed to, actively infected with, or recovered from COVID-19. The repertoires were released in a freely available public database meant as a resource for research on the immune response to SARS-CoV-2. The samples were drawn from two sources: the first 160 participants of the ongoing ImmuneRACE study, and 1,000 to 1,500 subjects contributed by 6 global collaborators. Nearly every sample came with metadata listing a de-identified subject ID, COVID-19 status, age in years and sex. Where available, HLA class I and class II types were taken from metadata supplied by the sample provider and were not determined by assay-based typing. General study outcomes and caveats: Clinical and demographic metadata were provided uncurated, with the amount varying by source and participant.

Concerning this clone itself: Its cognate antigen has yet to be identified. No clone much larger than this one lies a single base away; base qualities are absent.

Samples from volunteer blood donors who had recovered from COVID-19 were contributed by a second Seattle source. Collaborating institutions collected whole blood in K2EDTA tubes following their own protocols. For TCRbeta analysis, collaborators shipped samples as frozen whole blood, isolated PBMCs, or DNA extracted from either of those sample types. TCRbeta CDR3 regions were amplified from genomic DNA by means of the immunoSEQ Assay, a bias-controlled multiplex PCR. On the study's bioinformatics: Nucleated cell counts per sample were estimated from amplification of reference gene primers within the assay. To quantify the absolute abundance of each unique TCRbeta CDR3 rearrangement, sequence reads were collapsed and filtered. For each sample, productive Simpson clonality was calculated as the square root of Simpson's diversity index across productive rearrangements. Not all clones reach the TCRdb copy of this immuneACCESS table, which keeps in-frame sequences only. Checked studies attribute under half of the gap to unresolved V genes and leave the rest unexplained. D and trimming come from the DNA, and the V and J calls and clone size come from that table. The sample yields 200,000 to 300,000 clones; over 70% were counted once. The top ten clonotypes cover over 1.2% of the sample.

The receptor comes from a middle-aged woman who had recovered from COVID-19. Sample: peripheral blood.

The CDR3 in this case is CAIRDRLDQPQHF. The DNA is TGTGCCATCAGGGACAGGTTGGATCAGCCCCAGCATTTT. The chain is assembled from TRBV10-3 and TRBJ1-5; 7 bases in the middle match TRBD1. Sequences ENHRY (CDR1) and SYGVKD (CDR2) are obtained from the germline V gene. The CDR3 covers 13 residues, taking in both the cysteine and the phenylalanine. Kept here is only the CDR3 DNA, which spans 39 bases and is read in frame from base 1. From V the trimming removes 6 bases and from J it removes 5 bases, while the gene matches leave 4 bases of the junction unaccounted for.